This T cell receptor beta chain was recovered during a study of PD-1 blockade in mismatch repair-deficient tumors. As to this clone: The antigen is undetermined.

The CDR3 is made up of 14 amino acids. With 8 bases removed from V and 2 bases from J, the gap between germline ends came to 18 bases. Germline CDR1 is SQVTM and CDR2 is ANQGSEA. Using immunoSEQ multiplex PCR, the repertoire was profiled, and TCRdb retains in-frame clones only, with some absent. Among roughly 53,000 clones listed, more than 75% were seen once. The study, taken as a whole, reports: Tumor-resident clones, often absent from pretreatment blood, expanded after pembrolizumab and then contracted.

The clonotype was recovered from an adult with mismatch repair-deficient cancer. The genes are TRBV29-1 and TRBJ1-2, with a possible D match to TRBD1 (6 bases). The sample was peripheral blood, taken 4 weeks after starting pembrolizumab. CDR3 bases: TGCAGCATTGGCCCTACAGGGAGGAACTATGGCTACACCTTC. It yields the protein CSIGPTGRNYGYTF.